Listed here is a single T cell receptor beta chain. Authors' data handling: How many nucleated cells were present was estimated from reference gene primer amplification. TCRdb's table, derived via immunoSEQ multiplex PCR, lists solely in-frame clones and lacks some. Clone size and V and J calls were adopted from that table, with D and trimming inferred from the DNA. The data contain about 280,000 clones, approximately 78% of them singletons. CDR1 MNHEY and CDR2 SVGAGI come from the germline V gene. V lost 4 bases and J 9 bases, leaving 19 bases between the germline ends. The CDR3 totals 15 residues. This entry belongs to a study of blood T cell repertoires in COVID-19. Overall study: Sample material is recorded as cDNA or gDNA derived from T cells, B-cell-depleted T cells, or PBMCs.

The receptor comes from a man aged 40-55 years who had been exposed to COVID-19. The chain uses TRBV6-5 and TRBJ2-1; D is perhaps TRBD2 (5 bases). Sequenced sample: PBMCs or T cells enriched from blood (not recorded which). In DNA form, the CDR3 reads TGTGCCAGCAGTTCCCATACTAGAGGAACGTCTGAGCAGTTCTTC. It specifies CASSSHTRGTSEQFF.